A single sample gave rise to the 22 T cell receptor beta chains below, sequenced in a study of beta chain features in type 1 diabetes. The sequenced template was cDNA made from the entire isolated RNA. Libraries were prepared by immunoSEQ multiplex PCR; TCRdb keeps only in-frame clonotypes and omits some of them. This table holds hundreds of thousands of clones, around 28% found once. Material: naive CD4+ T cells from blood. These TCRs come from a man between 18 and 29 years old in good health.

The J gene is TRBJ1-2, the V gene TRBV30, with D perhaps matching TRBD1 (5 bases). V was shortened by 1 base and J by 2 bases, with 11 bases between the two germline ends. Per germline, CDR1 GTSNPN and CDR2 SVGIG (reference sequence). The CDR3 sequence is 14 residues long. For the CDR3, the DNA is TGTGCCTGGAGTGCTGGGGGAGTAAACTATGGCTACACCTTC. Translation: CAWSAGGVNYGYTF.

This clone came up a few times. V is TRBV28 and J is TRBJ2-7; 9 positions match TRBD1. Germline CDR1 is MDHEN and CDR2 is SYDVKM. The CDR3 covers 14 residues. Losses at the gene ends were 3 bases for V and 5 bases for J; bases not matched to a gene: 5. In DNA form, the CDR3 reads TGTGCCAGCAGTTTGGGGACAGGGAGGCACGAGCAGTACTTC. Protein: CASSLGTGRHEQYF.

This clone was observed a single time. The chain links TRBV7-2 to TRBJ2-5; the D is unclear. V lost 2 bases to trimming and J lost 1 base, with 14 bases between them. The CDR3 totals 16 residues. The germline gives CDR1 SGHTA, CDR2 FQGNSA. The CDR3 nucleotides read TGTGCCAGCAGCTTACATCCGGGCCCACCCCAAGAGACCCAGTACTTC. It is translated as CASSLHPGPPQETQYF. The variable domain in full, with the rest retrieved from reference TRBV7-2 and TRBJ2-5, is GAGVSQSPSNKVTEKGKDVELRCDPISGHTALYWYRQSLGQGLEFLIYFQGNSAPDKSGLPSDRFSAERTGGSVSTLTIQRTQQEDSAVYLCASSLHPGPPQETQYFGPGTRLLVL.

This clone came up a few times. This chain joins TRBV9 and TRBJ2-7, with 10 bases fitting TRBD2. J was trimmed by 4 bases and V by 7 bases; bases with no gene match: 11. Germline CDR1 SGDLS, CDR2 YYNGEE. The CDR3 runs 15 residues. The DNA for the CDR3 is TGTGCCAGCGGCCCTGAGGGGACTAGCGTATACGAGCAGTACTTC. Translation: CASGPEGTSVYEQYF.

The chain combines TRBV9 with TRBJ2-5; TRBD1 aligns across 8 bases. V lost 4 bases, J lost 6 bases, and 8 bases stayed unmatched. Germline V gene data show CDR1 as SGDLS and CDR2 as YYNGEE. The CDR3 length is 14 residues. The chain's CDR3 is CASSPRQGRKTQYF. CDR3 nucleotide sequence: TGTGCCAGCAGCCCCCGACAGGGGAGAAAGACCCAGTACTTC.

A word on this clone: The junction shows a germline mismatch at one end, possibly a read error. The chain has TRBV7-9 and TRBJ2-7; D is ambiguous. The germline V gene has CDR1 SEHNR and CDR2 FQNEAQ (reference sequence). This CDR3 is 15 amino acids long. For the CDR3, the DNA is TGTACCAGCAGCCCCCCGGCGGTGGGTTCCTACGAGCAGTACTTC. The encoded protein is CTSSPPAVGSYEQYF.

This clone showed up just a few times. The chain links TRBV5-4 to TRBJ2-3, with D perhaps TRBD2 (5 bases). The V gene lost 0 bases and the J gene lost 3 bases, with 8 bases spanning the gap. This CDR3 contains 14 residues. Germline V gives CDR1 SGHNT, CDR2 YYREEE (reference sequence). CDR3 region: CASSLAIATDTQYF. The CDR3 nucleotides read TGTGCCAGCAGCTTGGCAATAGCGACAGATACGCAGTATTTT.

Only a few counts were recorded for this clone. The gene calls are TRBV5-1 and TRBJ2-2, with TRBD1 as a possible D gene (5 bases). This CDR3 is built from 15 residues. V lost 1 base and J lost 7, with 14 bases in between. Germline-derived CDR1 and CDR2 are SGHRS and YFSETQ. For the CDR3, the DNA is TGCGCCAGCAGCTTGAGGGCAGGGATGGTCGGGGAGCTGTTTTTT. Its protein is CASSLRAGMVGELFF.

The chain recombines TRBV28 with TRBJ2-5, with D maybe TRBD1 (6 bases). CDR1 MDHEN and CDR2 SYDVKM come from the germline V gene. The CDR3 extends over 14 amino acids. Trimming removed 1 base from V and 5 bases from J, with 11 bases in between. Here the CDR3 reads CASSLLAGDETQYF. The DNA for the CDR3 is TGTGCCAGCAGTTTATTGGCAGGGGATGAGACCCAGTACTTC.

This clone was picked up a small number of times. The CDR3 DNA follows: TGTGCCTGGAGTGTTTTGAGGAACCAAGAGACCCAGTACTTC. It yields the protein CAWSVLRNQETQYF. The chain joins TRBV30 to TRBJ2-5; D is uncertain. Between the trimmed V and J ends, which lost 0 bases and 0 bases, there was a span of 8 bases. The CDR3 totals 14 residues. CDR1 and CDR2 from the germline V gene are GTSNPN and SVGIG (reference sequence).

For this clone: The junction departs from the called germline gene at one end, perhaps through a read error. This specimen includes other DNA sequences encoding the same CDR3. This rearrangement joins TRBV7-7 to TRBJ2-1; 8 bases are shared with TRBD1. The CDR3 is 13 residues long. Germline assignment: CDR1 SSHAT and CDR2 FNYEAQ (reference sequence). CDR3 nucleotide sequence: TGTGCTAGCAGCCTAGACAGGGGCAATGAGCAGTTCTTC. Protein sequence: CASSLDRGNEQFF.

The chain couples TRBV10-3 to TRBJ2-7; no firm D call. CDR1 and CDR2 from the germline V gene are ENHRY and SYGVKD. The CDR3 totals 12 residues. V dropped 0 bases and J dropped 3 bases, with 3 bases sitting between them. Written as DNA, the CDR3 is TGTGCCATCAGTGAGTCCGTCTACGAGCAGTACTTC. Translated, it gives CAISESVYEQYF.

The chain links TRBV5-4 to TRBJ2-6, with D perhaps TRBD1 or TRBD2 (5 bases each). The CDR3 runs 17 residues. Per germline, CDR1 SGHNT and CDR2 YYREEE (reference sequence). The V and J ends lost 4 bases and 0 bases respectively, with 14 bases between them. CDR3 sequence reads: CASSPRGDSSGANVLTF. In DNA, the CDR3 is TGTGCCAGCAGCCCGAGGGGCGATAGCTCTGGGGCCAACGTCCTGACTTTC.

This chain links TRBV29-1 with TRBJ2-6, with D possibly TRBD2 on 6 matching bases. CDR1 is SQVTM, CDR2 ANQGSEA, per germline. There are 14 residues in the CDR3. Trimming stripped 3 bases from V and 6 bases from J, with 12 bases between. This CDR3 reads CSVEGGSAANVLTF. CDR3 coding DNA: TGCAGCGTTGAGGGGGGTTCCGCGGCCAACGTCCTGACTTTC.

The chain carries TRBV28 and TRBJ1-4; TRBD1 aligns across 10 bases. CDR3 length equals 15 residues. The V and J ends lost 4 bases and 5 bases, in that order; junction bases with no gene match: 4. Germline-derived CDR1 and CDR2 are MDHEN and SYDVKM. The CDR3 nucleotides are TGTGCCAGCAGTTCAACGGGACAGGGGAATGAAAAACTGTTTTTT. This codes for CASSSTGQGNEKLFF.

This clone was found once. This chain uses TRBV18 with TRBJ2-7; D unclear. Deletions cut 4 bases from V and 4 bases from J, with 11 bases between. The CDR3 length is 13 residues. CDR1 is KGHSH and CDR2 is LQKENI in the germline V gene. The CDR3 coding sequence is TGTGCCAGCTCACAATTGGTTTCGTACGAGCAGTACTTC. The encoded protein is CASSQLVSYEQYF.

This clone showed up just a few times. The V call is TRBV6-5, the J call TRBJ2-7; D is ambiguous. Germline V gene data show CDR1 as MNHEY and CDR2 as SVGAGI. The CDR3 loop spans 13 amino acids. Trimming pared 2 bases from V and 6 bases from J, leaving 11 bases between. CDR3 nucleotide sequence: TGTGCCAGCAGTTACGGTCTAGGTAGCGAGCAGTACTTC. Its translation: CASSYGLGSEQYF.

This chain's CDR3 is CASSLVGLAAYTGELFF. The CDR3 bases are TGTGCCAGCAGCTTAGTAGGGCTAGCGGCTTACACCGGGGAGCTGTTTTTT. V gene TRBV7-8 combines with J gene TRBJ2-2, with 7 bases matching TRBD2. CDR1 and CDR2 from the germline V gene are SGHVS and FQNEAQ. The CDR3 has 17 amino acids. V was pared by 1 base and J by 3 bases, with 8 bases of the junction left unmatched.

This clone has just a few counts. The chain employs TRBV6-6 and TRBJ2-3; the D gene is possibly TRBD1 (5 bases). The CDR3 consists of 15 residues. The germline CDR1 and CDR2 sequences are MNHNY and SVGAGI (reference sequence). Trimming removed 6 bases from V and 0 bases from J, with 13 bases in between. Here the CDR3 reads CASSPTVPSTDTQYF. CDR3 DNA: TGTGCCAGCAGCCCGACAGTCCCTAGCACAGATACGCAGTATTTT.

CDR3: CAWSVSSRSNTGELFF. The CDR3 DNA reads as TGTGCCTGGAGTGTAAGCTCCCGCTCGAACACCGGGGAGCTGTTTTTT. The chain couples TRBV30 to TRBJ2-2; the D is unclear. CDR3 length: 16 residues. Germline loops: CDR1 GTSNPN, CDR2 SVGIG (reference sequence). Trimming removed 0 bases from V and 0 bases from J, with 11 bases in between.

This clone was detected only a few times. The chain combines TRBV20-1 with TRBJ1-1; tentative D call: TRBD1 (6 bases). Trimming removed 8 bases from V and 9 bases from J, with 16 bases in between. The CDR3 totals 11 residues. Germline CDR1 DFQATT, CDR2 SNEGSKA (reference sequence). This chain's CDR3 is CSRSRTEQAFF. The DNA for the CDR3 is TGCAGTCGTTCGAGGACAGAACAAGCTTTCTTT.

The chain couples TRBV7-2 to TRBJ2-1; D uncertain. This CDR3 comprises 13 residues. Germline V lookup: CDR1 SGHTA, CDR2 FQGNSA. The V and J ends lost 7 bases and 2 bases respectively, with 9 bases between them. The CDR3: CASTLTAYNEQFF. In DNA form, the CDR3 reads TGTGCCAGCACCCTTACCGCCTACAATGAGCAGTTCTTC.